This T cell receptor (beta chain) is drawn from a study of monozygotic twins with inflammatory bowel disease. Study outcomes and limitations: IBD-affected twins scored below their healthy co-twins in TCRbeta diversity (inverse Simpson). Repertoire similarity did not separate concordant from discordant twins, possibly from limited power. Patient repertoires may have gained variability from differing immunosuppressive treatments.

Turning to this clonotype: Its antigen is as yet unknown.

UMIs containing a 6-nucleotide sample barcode were added via template switching. No DNA is given; TCRdb re-called the 5' RACE reads and lists each CDR3 protein once. The repertoire table contains around 380,000 distinct CDR3 sequences. The source is a human donor with ulcerative colitis or Crohn's disease, or a healthy co-twin of an affected twin (not recorded which). The sample was blood.

CDR3 sequence reads: CASSLSPVAETDTQYF. V gene TRBV6-1 combines with J gene TRBJ2-3; TCRdb selects TRBD1, and the lack of DNA leaves this call unchecked. The length of the CDR3 is 16 residues. CDR1 is MNHNS and CDR2 is SASEGT in the germline V gene.